This is a list of T cell receptor beta chains from one sample in a study of blood T cell repertoires in COVID-19. Sequencing was performed with immunoSEQ multiplex PCR; in TCRdb, only in-frame clones are kept and a portion is missing. This sample has about 100,000 clones, with more than 75% found just once. Source material: peripheral blood. Receptor source: a man aged 25-40 years in a cohort sampled during active COVID-19. Both conserved end residues are part of each CDR3. The D gene is left open where the match is weak. Clone size is given for some rows only: seen once, a few or many times, or a class if the clone is expanded.

CASSLGATTYEQYF | TGTGCCAGCAGCTTGGGGGCAACCACCTACGAGCAGTACTTC | TRBJ2-7 | TRBV5-6 | NA | few
CASSLEPGTEAFF | TGTGCCAGCAGCTTGGAGCCGGGGACTGAAGCTTTCTTT | TRBJ1-1 | TRBV5-6 | NA | NA
CASSLWGGDWETQYF | TGCGCCAGCAGCTTGTGGGGGGGCGATTGGGAGACCCAGTACTTC | TRBJ2-5 | TRBV5-1 | NA | NA
CASSLGQGAQYGELFF | TGTGCCAGCAGCCTAGGACAGGGGGCTCAATACGGGGAGCTGTTTTTT | TRBJ2-2 | TRBV3-1/TRBV3-2 | TRBD1 | NA
CASSEDRVNYGYTF | TGTGCCAGCAGTGAAGACAGGGTCAACTATGGCTACACCTTC | TRBJ1-2 | TRBV2 | NA | NA
CASSKAAEETQYF | TGTGCCAGCAGCAAGGCGGCTGAGGAGACCCAGTACTTC | TRBJ2-5 | TRBV21-1 | NA | NA
CASGGTSGAGELFF | TGTGCCAGCGGGGGGACTAGTGGTGCCGGGGAGCTGTTTTTT | TRBJ2-2 | TRBV2 | TRBD2 | NA
CASSLLGTSDSSYNEQFF | TGTGCCAGCTCACTCCTCGGGACTAGCGATAGCTCCTACAATGAGCAGTTCTTC | TRBJ2-1 | TRBV18 | TRBD2 | NA
CASSLVVVAGTGELFF | TGCGCCAGCAGCTTGGTCGTTGTAGCGGGAACCGGGGAGCTGTTTTTT | TRBJ2-2 | TRBV5-1 | TRBD2 | few
CASSQDRDGEQYF | TGTGCCAGCAGCCAAGACAGGGATGGCGAGCAGTACTTC | TRBJ2-7 | TRBV7-8 | TRBD1 | NA
CASSLVSGGVETQYF | TGTGCCAGCAGCTTAGTGTCGGGGGGGGTCGAGACCCAGTACTTC | TRBJ2-5 | TRBV7-9 | TRBD2 | NA
CASSPSRDSHEETQYF | TGTGCCAGCAGCCCGTCCCGGGACAGCCACGAAGAGACCCAGTACTTC | TRBJ2-5 | TRBV14 | TRBD1 | NA
CASSPGQGFGNTIYF | TGTGCCAGCTCACCGGGACAGGGGTTTGGAAACACCATATATTTT | TRBJ1-3 | TRBV18 | TRBD1 | NA
CASSVSTDTQYF | TGTGCCAGCAGTGTATCCACAGATACGCAGTATTTT | TRBJ2-3 | TRBV2 | NA | NA
CASSVRDFEGGYTF | TGTGCCAGCAGTGTCAGGGACTTCGAGGGTGGCTACACCTTC | TRBJ1-2 | TRBV6-4 | NA | NA
CASSVATAGLNTGELFF | TGTGCCAGCAGCGTAGCTACAGCGGGGCTTAACACCGGGGAGCTGTTTTTT | TRBJ2-2 | TRBV9 | TRBD2 | NA
CAISEAGRGEFTEAFF | TGTGCCATCAGTGAAGCCGGACGGGGGGAATTCACTGAAGCTTTCTTT | TRBJ1-1 | TRBV10-3 | NA | NA
CSVEHRVGPGANVLTF | TGCAGCGTTGAGCACAGGGTAGGACCTGGGGCCAACGTCCTGACTTTC | TRBJ2-6 | TRBV29-1 | NA | once
CASNLDSTQETQYF | TGTGCCAGCAACCTAGACAGTACCCAAGAGACCCAGTACTTC | TRBJ2-5 | TRBV6-6 | NA | few
CASNFKAAGETQYF | TGTGCCAGCAACTTCAAGGCGGCGGGTGAGACCCAGTACTTC | TRBJ2-5 | TRBV25-1 | NA | NA
CASSLGGGIEETQYF | TGTGCCAGCAGCTTGGGAGGGGGCATTGAGGAGACCCAGTACTTC | TRBJ2-5 | TRBV5-6 | TRBD1 | NA
CASSQGGADRKAFF | TGTGCCAGCAGCCAAGGAGGAGCCGACAGGAAAGCTTTCTTT | TRBJ1-1 | TRBV3-1/TRBV3-2 | NA | NA
CASSYSRSANYGYTF | TGTGCCAGCAGTTACTCCCGGAGTGCTAACTATGGCTACACCTTC | TRBJ1-2 | TRBV6-6 | NA | few
CASSPWTGRTGELFF | TGTGCCAGCAGTCCCTGGACAGGGAGGACCGGGGAGCTGTTTTTT | TRBJ2-2 | TRBV27 | TRBD1 | NA
CASSTGSEQYF | TGTGCCAGCTCAACAGGGTCCGAGCAGTACTTC | TRBJ2-7 | TRBV18 | NA | NA
CASSQLTGNLYNEQFF | TGTGCCAGCAGCCAACTCACAGGTAACCTTTACAATGAGCAGTTCTTC | TRBJ2-1 | TRBV7-9 | NA | NA
CASRDSLSVNYGYTF | TGTGCCAGCAGGGACAGCTTATCGGTTAACTATGGCTACACCTTC | TRBJ1-2 | TRBV25-1 | NA | once
CASSVAGGFVETQYF | TGTGCCAGCAGCGTAGCAGGGGGCTTCGTAGAGACCCAGTACTTC | TRBJ2-5 | TRBV9 | TRBD1 | few
CASTRAGPTDTQYF | TGTGCCAGCACGCGAGCGGGGCCTACAGATACGCAGTATTTT | TRBJ2-3 | TRBV6-5 | TRBD2 | NA
CAWQTGTTSGTQYF | TGTGCCTGGCAAACCGGGACTACGAGTGGAACCCAGTACTTC | TRBJ2-5 | TRBV30 | TRBD2 | NA
CASSRQGAAYTF | TGTGCCAGTAGTAGACAGGGGGCCGCCTACACCTTC | TRBJ1-2 | TRBV19 | TRBD1 | NA
CASRKSGGWGSGNTIYF | TGCGCCAGCCGCAAATCGGGGGGATGGGGCTCTGGAAACACCATATATTTT | TRBJ1-3 | TRBV10-1 | NA | NA
CASSLTGTGLGQPQHF | TGTGCCAGCAGTCTGACCGGGACAGGGTTAGGTCAGCCCCAGCATTTT | TRBJ1-5 | TRBV6-6 | TRBD1 | NA
CAISEGRGETQYF | TGTGCCATCAGTGAGGGCAGGGGAGAGACCCAGTACTTC | TRBJ2-5 | TRBV10-3 | NA | NA
CASSLRGGIYNSPLHF | TGTGCCAGCAGTTTAAGGGGCGGGATCTATAATTCACCCCTCCACTTT | TRBJ1-6 | TRBV27 | NA | few
CASLGGGTSGEDTQYF | TGTGCCAGCCTGGGAGGAGGGACTAGCGGGGAAGATACGCAGTATTTT | TRBJ2-3 | TRBV7-2 | TRBD2 | NA
CASSLRGTAGVTEAFF | TGTGCCAGCAGCTTACGGGGCACCGCGGGAGTCACTGAAGCTTTCTTT | TRBJ1-1 | TRBV7-2 | NA | NA
CASSSVGGATVTYEQYF | TGTGCCAGCAGTTCGGTGGGGGGGGCGACGGTAACCTACGAGCAGTACTTC | TRBJ2-7 | TRBV5-6 | NA | NA
CASTPRGESGGLNNEQFF | TGTGCCAGCACCCCTAGGGGGGAGAGCGGGGGGTTGAACAATGAGCAGTTCTTC | TRBJ2-1 | TRBV9 | TRBD2 | NA
CASTRDRGLGYTF | TGTGCCAGCACCCGAGACAGGGGTCTCGGCTACACCTTC | TRBJ1-2 | TRBV19 | TRBD1 | NA
CASSQEDSPRTSYTQYF | TGTGCCAGCAGCCAAGAGGACAGTCCGCGGACCTCGTATACGCAGTATTTT | TRBJ2-3 | TRBV3-1/TRBV3-2 | NA | once
CASSNLGGLNTEAFF | TGCGCCAGCAGTAATTTGGGGGGTCTGAACACTGAAGCTTTCTTT | TRBJ1-1 | TRBV10-2 | NA | NA